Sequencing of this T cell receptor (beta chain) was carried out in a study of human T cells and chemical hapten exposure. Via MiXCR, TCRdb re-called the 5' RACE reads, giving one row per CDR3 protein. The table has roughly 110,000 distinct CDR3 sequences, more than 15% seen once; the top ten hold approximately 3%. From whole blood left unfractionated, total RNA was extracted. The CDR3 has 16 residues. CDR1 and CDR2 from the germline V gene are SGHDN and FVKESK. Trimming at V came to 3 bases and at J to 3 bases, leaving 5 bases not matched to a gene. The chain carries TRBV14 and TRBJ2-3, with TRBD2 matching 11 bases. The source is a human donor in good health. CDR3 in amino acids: CASSHLTSGRTDTQYF. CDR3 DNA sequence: TGTGCCAGCAGCCACCTCACTAGCGGGAGAACAGATACGCAGTATTTT.